The entry that follows covers one TCR beta chain sequence. Looked up from germline, CDR1 is SGDLS and CDR2 is YYNGEE. Losses at the gene ends were 6 bases for V and 0 bases for J; bases not matched to a gene: 5. The length of the CDR3 is 15 residues. Original methodology: Nucleated cell counts were estimated from reference gene primer amplification. The repertoire was sequenced with immunoSEQ multiplex PCR; TCRdb's copy has only in-frame clones and lacks some. D and trimming were read from the DNA, whereas the V and J calls and clone size are those reported in that table. Among about 220,000 clones listed, approximately 85% were seen once. This entry comes from a study of blood T cell repertoires in COVID-19. Turning to the study itself: The analysed material was cDNA or gDNA that came from T cells, B-cell-depleted T cells, or PBMCs.

The genes are TRBV9 and TRBJ2-1; TRBD2 matches at 8 bases. Sequencing was done on a sample of peripheral blood. The receptor's source is a woman in her sixties or seventies with COVID-19, enrolled during active disease. The CDR3 DNA follows: TGTGCCAGCACCGTGAGCGGGAGCTCCTACAATGAGCAGTTCTTC. Its translation: CASTVSGSSYNEQFF.